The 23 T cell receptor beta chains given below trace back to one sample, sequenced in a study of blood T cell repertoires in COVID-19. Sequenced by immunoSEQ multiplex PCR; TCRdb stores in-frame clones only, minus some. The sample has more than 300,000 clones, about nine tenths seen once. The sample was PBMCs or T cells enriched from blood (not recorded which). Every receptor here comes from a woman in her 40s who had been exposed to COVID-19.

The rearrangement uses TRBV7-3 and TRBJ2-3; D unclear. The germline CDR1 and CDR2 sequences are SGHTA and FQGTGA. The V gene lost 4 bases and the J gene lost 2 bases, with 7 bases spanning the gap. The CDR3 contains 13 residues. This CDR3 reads CASSSAPTDTQYF. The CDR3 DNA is TGTGCCAGCAGCTCCGCGCCCACAGATACGCAGTATTTT.

CDR3 sequence: CATSRGRTGYNSPLHF. In nucleotides, the CDR3 is TGTGCCACCAGCAGAGGCCGGACAGGGTATAATTCACCCCTCCACTTT. The chain has TRBV15 and TRBJ1-6, with 8 bases fitting TRBD1. CDR3 length equals 16 residues. CDR1 and CDR2 from the germline V gene are LNHNV and YYDKDF (reference sequence). The V segment lost 1 base and the J segment 4 bases; nucleotides outside the gene matches: 3.

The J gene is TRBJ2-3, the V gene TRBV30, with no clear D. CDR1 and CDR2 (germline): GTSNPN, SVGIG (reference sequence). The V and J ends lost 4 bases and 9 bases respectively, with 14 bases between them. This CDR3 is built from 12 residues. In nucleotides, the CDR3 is TGTGCCTGGACGCCCGGCGGTTACACGCAGTATTTT. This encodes CAWTPGGYTQYF.

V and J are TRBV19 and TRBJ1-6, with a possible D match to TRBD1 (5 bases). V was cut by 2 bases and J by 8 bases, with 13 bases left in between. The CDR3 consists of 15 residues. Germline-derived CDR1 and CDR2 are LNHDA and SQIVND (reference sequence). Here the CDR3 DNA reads TGTGCCAGTAGTATATCATCACAGGCCTATTCACCCCTCCACTTT. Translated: CASSISSQAYSPLHF.

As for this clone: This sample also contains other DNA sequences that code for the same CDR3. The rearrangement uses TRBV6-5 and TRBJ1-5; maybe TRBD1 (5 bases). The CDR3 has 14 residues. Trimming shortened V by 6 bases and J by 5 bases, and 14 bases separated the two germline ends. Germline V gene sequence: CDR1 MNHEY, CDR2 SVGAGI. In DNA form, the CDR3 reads TGTGCCAGCAGAGGAGGGACGGGTGATCAGCCCCAGCATTTT. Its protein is CASRGGTGDQPQHF.

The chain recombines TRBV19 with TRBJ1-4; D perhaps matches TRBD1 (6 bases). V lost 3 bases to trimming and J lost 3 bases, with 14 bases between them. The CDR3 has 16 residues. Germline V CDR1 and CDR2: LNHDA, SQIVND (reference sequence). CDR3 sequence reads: CASSMEGGAANEKLFF. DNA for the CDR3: TGTGCCAGTAGTATGGAAGGGGGTGCTGCTAATGAAAAACTGTTTTTT. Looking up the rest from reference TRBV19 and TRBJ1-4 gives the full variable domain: DGGITQSPKYLFRKEGQNVTLSCEQNLNHDAMYWYRQDPGQGLRLIYYSQIVNDFQKGDIAEGYSVSREKKESFPLTVTSAQKNPTAFYLCASSMEGGAANEKLFFGSGTQLSVL.

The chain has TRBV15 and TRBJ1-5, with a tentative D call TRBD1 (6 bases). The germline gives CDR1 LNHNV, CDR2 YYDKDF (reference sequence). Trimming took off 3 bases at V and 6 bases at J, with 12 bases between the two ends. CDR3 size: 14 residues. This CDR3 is CATSSGGAGQPQHF. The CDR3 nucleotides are TGTGCCACCAGCAGTGGGGGCGCCGGTCAGCCCCAGCATTTT.

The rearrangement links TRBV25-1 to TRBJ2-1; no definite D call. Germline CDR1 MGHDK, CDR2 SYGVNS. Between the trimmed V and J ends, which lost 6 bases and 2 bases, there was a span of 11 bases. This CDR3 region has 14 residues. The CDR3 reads CASSPAKPYNEQFF. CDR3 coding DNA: TGTGCCAGCAGCCCAGCGAAGCCCTACAATGAGCAGTTCTTC.

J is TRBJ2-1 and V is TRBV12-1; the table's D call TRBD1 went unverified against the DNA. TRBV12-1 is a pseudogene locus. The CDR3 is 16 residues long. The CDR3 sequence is CASRLTGEVSYNEQFF. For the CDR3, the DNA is TGTGCCAGCAGACTTACAGGGGAGGTATCCTACAATGAGCAGTTCTTC.

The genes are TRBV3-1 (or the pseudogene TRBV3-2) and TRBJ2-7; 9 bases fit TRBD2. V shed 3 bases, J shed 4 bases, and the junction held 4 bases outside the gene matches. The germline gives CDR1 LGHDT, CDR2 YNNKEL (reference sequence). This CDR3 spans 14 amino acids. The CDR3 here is CASSHSLAGYEQYF. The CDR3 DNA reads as TGTGCCAGCAGCCATAGTCTAGCGGGGTACGAGCAGTACTTC.

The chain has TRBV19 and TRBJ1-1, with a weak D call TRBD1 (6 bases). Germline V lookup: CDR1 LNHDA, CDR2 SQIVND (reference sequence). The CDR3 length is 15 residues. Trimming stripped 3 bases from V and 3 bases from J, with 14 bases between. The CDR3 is CASSITGGADTEAFF. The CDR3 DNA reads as TGTGCCAGTAGTATTACGGGGGGCGCGGACACTGAAGCTTTCTTT.

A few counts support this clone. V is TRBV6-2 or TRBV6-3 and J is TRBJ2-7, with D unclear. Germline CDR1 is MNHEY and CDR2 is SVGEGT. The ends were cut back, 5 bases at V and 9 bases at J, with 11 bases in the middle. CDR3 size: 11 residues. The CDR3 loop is CASSPSQMQYF. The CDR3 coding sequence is TGTGCCAGCAGTCCCTCCCAGATGCAGTACTTC.

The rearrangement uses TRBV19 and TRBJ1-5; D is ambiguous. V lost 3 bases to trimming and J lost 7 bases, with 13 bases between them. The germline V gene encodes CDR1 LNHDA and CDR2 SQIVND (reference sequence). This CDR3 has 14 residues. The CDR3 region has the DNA TGTGCCAGTAGTATTTCCCCGCCGGGGCAGCCCCAGCATTTT. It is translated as CASSISPPGQPQHF.

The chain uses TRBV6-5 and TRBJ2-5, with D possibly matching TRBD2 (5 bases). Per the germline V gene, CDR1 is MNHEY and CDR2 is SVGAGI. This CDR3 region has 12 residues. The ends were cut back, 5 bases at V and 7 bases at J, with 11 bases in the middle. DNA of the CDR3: TGTGCCAGCAGTCCCCGGGGTGGGACCCAGTACTTC. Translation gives CASSPRGGTQYF.

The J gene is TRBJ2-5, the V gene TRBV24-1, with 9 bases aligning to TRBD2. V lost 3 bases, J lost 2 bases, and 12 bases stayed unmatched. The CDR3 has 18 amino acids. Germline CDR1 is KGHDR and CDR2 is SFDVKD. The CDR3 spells CATSDKDRSGGTQETQYF. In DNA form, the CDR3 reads TGTGCCACCAGTGATAAAGATAGGAGCGGGGGGACGCAAGAGACCCAGTACTTC.

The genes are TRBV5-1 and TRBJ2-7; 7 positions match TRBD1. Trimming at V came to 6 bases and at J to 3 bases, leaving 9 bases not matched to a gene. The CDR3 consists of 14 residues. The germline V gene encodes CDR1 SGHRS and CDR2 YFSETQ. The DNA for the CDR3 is TGCGCCAGCACCAAGATGGGGACAGACTACGAGCAGTACTTC. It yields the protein CASTKMGTDYEQYF.

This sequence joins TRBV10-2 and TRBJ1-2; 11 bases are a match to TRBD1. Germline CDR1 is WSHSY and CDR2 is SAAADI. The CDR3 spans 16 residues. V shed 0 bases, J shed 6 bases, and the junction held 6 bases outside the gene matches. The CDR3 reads CASSESSGTGGDGYTF. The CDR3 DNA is TGCGCCAGCAGTGAGTCCTCCGGGACAGGGGGGGATGGCTACACCTTC.

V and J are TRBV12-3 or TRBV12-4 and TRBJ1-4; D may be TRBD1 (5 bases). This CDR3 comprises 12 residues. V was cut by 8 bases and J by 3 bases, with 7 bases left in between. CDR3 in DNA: TGTGCCAGCCAGGGTTCTAATGAAAAACTGTTTTTT. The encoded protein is CASQGSNEKLFF.

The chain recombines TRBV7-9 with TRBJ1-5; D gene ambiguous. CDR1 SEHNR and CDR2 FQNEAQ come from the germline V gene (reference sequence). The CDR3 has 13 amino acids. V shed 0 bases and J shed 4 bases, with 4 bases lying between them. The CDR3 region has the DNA TGTGCCAGCAGCTTAGCTCAAAATCAGCCCCAGCATTTT. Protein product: CASSLAQNQPQHF.

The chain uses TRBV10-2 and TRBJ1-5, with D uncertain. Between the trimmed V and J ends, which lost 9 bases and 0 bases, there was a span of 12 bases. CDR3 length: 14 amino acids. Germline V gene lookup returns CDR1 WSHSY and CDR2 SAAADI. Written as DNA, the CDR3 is TGCGCCAGTGGAGACGGTTATAGCAATCAGCCCCAGCATTTT. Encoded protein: CASGDGYSNQPQHF.

CDR3 sequence: CASSFRQANEKLFF. The CDR3 bases are TGTGCCAGCAGCTTCCGACAGGCAAACGAAAAACTGTTTTTT. V gene TRBV11-2 combines with J gene TRBJ1-4; D may be TRBD1 (6 bases). Germline loops: CDR1 SGHAT, CDR2 FQNNGV. The CDR3 contains 14 residues. Between the trimmed V and J ends, which lost 3 bases and 8 bases, there was a span of 13 bases.

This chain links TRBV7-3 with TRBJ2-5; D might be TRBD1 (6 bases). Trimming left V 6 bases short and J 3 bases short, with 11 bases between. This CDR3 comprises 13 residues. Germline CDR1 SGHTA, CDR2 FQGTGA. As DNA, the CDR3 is TGTGCCAGCAGTCGAGCAGGGGAAGAGACCCAGTACTTC. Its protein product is CASSRAGEETQYF.

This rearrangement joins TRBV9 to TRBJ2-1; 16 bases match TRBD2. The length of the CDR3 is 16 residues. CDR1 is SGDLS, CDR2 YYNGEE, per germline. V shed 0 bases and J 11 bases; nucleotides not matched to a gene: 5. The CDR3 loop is CASSVGPGLAGGQQFF. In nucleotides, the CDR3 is TGTGCCAGCAGCGTAGGCCCGGGACTAGCGGGGGGGCAGCAGTTCTTC.